These 13 T cell receptor beta chains were sequenced from one sample in a study of T cells in tuberculosis. Sequenced by immunoSEQ multiplex PCR; TCRdb stores in-frame clones only, minus some. The sample shows under 40,000 clones, 93% of them seen only once. What was sequenced was PBMCs. These receptors were obtained from a donor between 10 and 35 years old with latent tuberculosis or without tuberculosis infection.

The chain carries TRBV5-6 and TRBJ2-7; D might be TRBD1 (5 bases). The CDR3 length is 14 residues. CDR1 is SGHDT and CDR2 is YYEEEE in the germline V gene. Trimming took 1 base from V and 6 from J, leaving 14 bases between them. The CDR3 is CASSLNWGTGEQYF. DNA for the CDR3: TGTGCCAGCAGCTTGAACTGGGGTACAGGCGAGCAGTACTTC. Together with reference TRBV5-6 and TRBJ2-7, the CDR3 gives the full variable domain: DAGVTQSPTHLIKTRGQQVTLRCSPKSGHDTVSWYQQALGQGPQFIFQYYEEEERQRGNFPDRFSGHQFPNYSSELNVNALLLGDSALYLCASSLNWGTGEQYFGPGTRLTVT.

The CDR3 sequence is CASSVYGQGSSYNSPLHF. Written as DNA, the CDR3 is TGTGCCAGCAGTGTGTACGGACAGGGGAGCTCCTATAATTCACCCCTCCACTTT. V is TRBV6-1 and J is TRBJ1-6; 9 bases line up with TRBD1. The germline V gene encodes CDR1 MNHNS and CDR2 SASEGT. With 4 bases clipped from V and 0 bases from J, the junction kept 7 bases outside the gene matches. This CDR3 comprises 18 residues.

The chain is built from TRBV25-1 and TRBJ2-7, with a possible D match to TRBD1 (6 bases). V gave up 9 bases and J gave up 2 bases, with 11 bases separating them. This CDR3 is built from 12 residues. Germline V gives CDR1 MGHDK, CDR2 SYGVNS. The CDR3 protein is CASRGQTYEQYF. The CDR3 DNA follows: TGTGCCAGTAGAGGACAGACCTACGAGCAGTACTTC.

The chain combines TRBV11-2 with TRBJ1-2; 7 bases are shared with TRBD1. This CDR3 is built from 13 residues. Germline CDR1 and CDR2: SGHAT and FQNNGV. J gave up 4 bases and V 5 bases, and 4 bases lay outside the gene matches. The CDR3 loop reads CASSADRIYGYTF. The DNA for the CDR3 is TGTGCCAGCAGCGCGGACAGGATCTATGGCTACACCTTC. Full variable domain (rest looked up from reference TRBV11-2 and TRBJ1-2): EAGVAQSPRYKIIEKRQSVAFWCNPISGHATLYWYQQILGQGPKLLIQFQNNGVVDDSQLPKDRFSAERLKGVDSTLKIQPAKLEDSAVYLCASSADRIYGYTFGSGTRLTVV.

V is TRBV30 and J is TRBJ1-2; unclear D gene. The germline V gene has CDR1 GTSNPN and CDR2 SVGIG (reference sequence). V was cut by 2 bases and J by 4 bases, with 14 bases left in between. This CDR3 has 14 residues. For the CDR3, the DNA is TGTGCCTGGAGTTGGGCCGGGGAGGGCTATGGCTACACCTTC. It yields the protein CAWSWAGEGYGYTF.

This chain's CDR3 is CASSYSKRGGSEQYF. CDR3 nucleotides: TGTGCCAGCAGTTACTCGAAGCGGGGGGGCAGCGAGCAGTACTTC. The chain is built from TRBV6-5 and TRBJ2-7; 10 bases are shared with TRBD2. Per the germline V gene, CDR1 is MNHEY and CDR2 is SVGAGI. V lost 0 bases and J lost 6; bases outside the gene matches: 5. The CDR3 contains 15 residues.

In this sample, this clone turned up once. V is TRBV9 and J is TRBJ2-1; D unclear. V was shortened by 0 bases and J by 4 bases, with 8 bases between the two germline ends. The CDR3 totals 14 residues. Germline CDR1 SGDLS, CDR2 YYNGEE. Written as DNA, the CDR3 is TGTGCCAGCAGCGTAGACTTAACTTACAATGAGCAGTTCTTC. Translation gives CASSVDLTYNEQFF.

The V and J genes are TRBV4-1 and TRBJ1-2; a weak D match, TRBD1 (5 bases). The germline V gene encodes CDR1 MGHRA and CDR2 YSYEKL. Trimming pared 3 bases from V and 7 bases from J, leaving 12 bases between. This CDR3 spans 13 amino acids. The chain's CDR3 is CASSQDPGGGYTF. CDR3 in DNA: TGCGCCAGCAGCCAGGACCCCGGGGGTGGCTACACCTTC.

V is TRBV19 and J is TRBJ2-7, with D possibly being TRBD2 (6 bases). The CDR3 has 15 amino acids. CDR1 is LNHDA, CDR2 SQIVND, per germline (reference sequence). The V gene lost 5 bases and the J gene lost 2 bases, with 16 bases spanning the gap. The CDR3 DNA is TGTGCCAGTAGTGTGTACGGGACTTCAGCCTACGAGCAGTACTTC. Translation gives CASSVYGTSAYEQYF.

The chain combines TRBV5-1 with TRBJ2-2; D uncertain. This CDR3 region has 16 residues. Looked up from germline, CDR1 is SGHRS and CDR2 is YFSETQ. V gave up 4 bases and J gave up 0 bases, with 13 bases separating them. The CDR3 reads CASSPPAASNTGELFF. CDR3 coding DNA: TGCGCCAGCAGCCCCCCTGCGGCGTCGAACACCGGGGAGCTGTTTTTT.

This chain uses TRBV11-1 with TRBJ2-7; 7 nucleotides match TRBD2. V was clipped by 6 bases and J by 5 bases; unmatched bases: 4. Germline V gene sequence: CDR1 SGHAT, CDR2 FQDESV (reference sequence). This CDR3 spans 12 amino acids. The CDR3 DNA sequence: TGTGCCAGCAGGACCGGGGGGAACGAGCAGTACTTC. This encodes CASRTGGNEQYF. The full variable domain, in which reference TRBV11-1 and TRBJ2-7 provide the parts outside the CDR3, is EAEVAQSPRYKITEKSQAVAFWCDPISGHATLYWYRQILGQGPELLVQFQDESVVDDSQLPKDRFSAERLKGVDSTLKIQPAELGDSAMYLCASRTGGNEQYFGPGTRLTVT.

The gene calls are TRBV2 and TRBJ1-4, with TRBD1 matching 7 bases. The CDR3 consists of 15 residues. With V trimmed by 5 bases and J by 5 bases, 8 bases remained unmatched. Germline CDR1 reads SNHLY; CDR2 reads FYNNEI. DNA for the CDR3: TGTGCCAGCAGTCTCCCGGGACAGAGAAATGAAAAACTGTTTTTT. Protein sequence: CASSLPGQRNEKLFF. The variable domain in full, with the rest retrieved from reference TRBV2 and TRBJ1-4, is EPEVTQTPSHQVTQMGQEVILRCVPISNHLYFYWYRQILGQKVEFLVSFYNNEISEKSEIFDDQFSVERPDGSNFTLKIRSTKLEDSAMYFCASSLPGQRNEKLFFGSGTQLSVL.

The genes are TRBV6-6 and TRBJ2-1; 7 nucleotides line up with TRBD2. Germline loops: CDR1 MNHNY, CDR2 SVGAGI (reference sequence). V trimming: 2 bases; J trimming: 8 bases; junction bases outside the gene matches: 9. The CDR3 sequence is 15 residues long. CDR3 nucleotides: TGTGCCAGCAGTTACGGCGCGGGGGAGAGGGATGAGCAGTTCTTC. The encoded protein is CASSYGAGERDEQFF.